The 22 T cell receptor beta chains given below trace back to one sample, sequenced in a study of blood T cells in healthy people across ages. Through a sample-barcoded 5' primer and a J-beta primer mix, a second PCR was run for about 6 to 11 cycles. One entry per CDR3 protein, called by TCRdb with MiXCR from the 5' RACE reads. Of some 850,000 distinct CDR3 sequences listed, around 25% are singletons. This sample was also put to use in a study of T cells of mothers and their children.

The source material was blood. Receptors were obtained from a boy aged 5-17 years in good health.

This clonotype was detected a few times. The gene calls are TRBV7-2 and TRBJ2-5; D might be TRBD1 or TRBD2, each matching 6 bases. The CDR3 is made up of 16 amino acids. Trimming cost V 3 bases and J 4 bases, with 18 bases left between them. Germline V lookup: CDR1 SGHTA, CDR2 FQGNSA. In DNA form, the CDR3 reads TGTGCCAGCAGCTTCAGAGGGGGGCAGGTCTTAGAGACCCAGTACTTC. Its translation: CASSFRGGQVLETQYF.

This sequence joins TRBV30 and TRBJ2-5, with D perhaps assigned TRBD1 or TRBD2 (6 bases each). The germline gives CDR1 GTSNPN, CDR2 SVGIG (reference sequence). V dropped 4 bases and J dropped 7 bases, with 19 bases sitting between them. The CDR3 totals 14 residues. The CDR3: CAWTGGILIRTQYF. In DNA form, the CDR3 reads TGTGCCTGGACCGGGGGCATTTTGATCAGGACCCAGTACTTC.

V and J are TRBV5-1 and TRBJ2-5; D might be TRBD2 (5 bases). CDR3 length equals 15 residues. From germline, CDR1 is SGHRS and CDR2 YFSETQ. Trimming stripped 0 bases from V and 5 bases from J, with 14 bases between. As DNA, the CDR3 is TGCGCCAGCAGCTTGGGCGGGCCAACTGGGGAGACCCAGTACTTC. Protein: CASSLGGPTGETQYF.

This clonotype was picked up a small number of times. DNA for the CDR3: TGCAGTGCTAGAGATATGAGGGCAGGGGGGTCACTAGGGGAGCTGTTTTTT. It encodes CSARDMRAGGSLGELFF. The chain is built from TRBV20-1 and TRBJ2-2, with D possibly TRBD1 on 7 matching bases. The V end was cut by 0 bases, the J end by 8 bases, with 22 bases between. This CDR3 has 17 amino acids. The V gene's germline CDR1 is DFQATT and CDR2 SNEGSKA (reference sequence).

This clonotype has more than one count but fewer than ten. The chain has TRBV7-9 and TRBJ2-5; D is ambiguous. The germline CDR1 and CDR2 sequences are SEHNR and FQNEAQ (reference sequence). The CDR3 totals 15 residues. V was clipped by 0 bases and J by 2 bases, with 10 bases between them. CDR3 sequence (DNA): TGTGCCAGCAGCTTAGCGCGCGGATTTCAAGAGACCCAGTACTTC. It codes for CASSLARGFQETQYF.

This clonotype came up a few times. This sequence joins TRBV12-3 or TRBV12-4 and TRBJ1-2; perhaps TRBD1 as D (6 bases). Trimming took off 8 bases at V and 7 bases at J, with 14 bases between the two ends. The length of the CDR3 is 12 residues. CDR3 coding DNA: TGTGCCAGCTGCCCCCCAGGGGCTGGCTACACCTTC. Its protein product is CASCPPGAGYTF.

The CDR3 region is CASRWGSTNEKLFF. CDR3 in DNA: TGTGCCAGCAGATGGGGATCAACTAATGAAAAACTGTTTTTT. The chain links TRBV28 to TRBJ1-4; D is unclear. CDR1 and CDR2 from the germline V gene are MDHEN and SYDVKM. Trimming removed 6 bases at V and 0 bases at J, with 8 bases between. This CDR3 comprises 14 residues.

The chain couples TRBV7-6 to TRBJ2-7, with a possible D match to TRBD2 (6 bases). The better agreement between TRBJ2-5 and the DNA end casts doubt on the J call. The CDR3 sequence is 16 residues long. Germline V lookup: CDR1 SGHVS, CDR2 FNYEAQ. The CDR3 protein is CASSFFYRGRGGTQYF. CDR3 bases: TGTGCCAGCAGCTTCTTTTACCGGGGCCGGGGAGGGACCCAGTACTTC.

The chain uses TRBV6-5 and TRBJ2-7; 8 bases map to TRBD2. This CDR3 spans 14 amino acids. Germline V gives CDR1 MNHEY, CDR2 SVGAGI. V lost 6 bases, J lost 5 bases, and 9 bases stayed unmatched. The DNA of the CDR3 is TGTGCCAGCAGCACCGGGACTAGGGCTCACGAGCAGTACTTC. Its translation is CASSTGTRAHEQYF.

The chain employs TRBV3-1 and TRBJ2-5, with a possible D match to TRBD1 (6 bases). The end of the DNA is better explained by TRBJ2-7, so the J call may be wrong. There are 16 residues in the CDR3. The germline V gene encodes CDR1 LGHDT and CDR2 YNNKEL (reference sequence). CDR3 loop: CASSQEGRGNAYEQYF. CDR3 bases: TGTGCCAGCAGCCAAGAGGGCAGGGGCAACGCCTACGAGCAGTACTTC.

The chain combines TRBV2 with TRBJ2-4; a weak D match, TRBD2 (5 bases). The CDR3 contains 14 residues. The V gene's germline CDR1 is SNHLY and CDR2 FYNNEI. Trimming took 6 bases from V and 8 from J, leaving 17 bases between them. CDR3 sequence (DNA): TGTGCCAGCAGACCGAACCCAGGAGGAGACATTCAGTACTTC. This encodes CASRPNPGGDIQYF.

The chain carries TRBV9 and TRBJ2-1, with D perhaps matching TRBD2 (6 bases). Deletions cut 7 bases from V and 8 bases from J, with 19 bases between. The germline V gene has CDR1 SGDLS and CDR2 YYNGEE. The CDR3 runs to 14 residues. The CDR3 DNA follows: TGTGCCAGCGGAAACGGCGGGGCATTACATGAGCAGTTCTTC. Amino acids: CASGNGGALHEQFF.

This sequence joins TRBV10-1 and TRBJ2-3; D might be TRBD1 (6 bases). Trimming left V 2 bases short and J 2 bases short, with 11 bases between. The CDR3 consists of 15 residues. Germline CDR1 is WNHNN and CDR2 is SYGVQD (reference sequence). Here the CDR3 DNA reads TGCGCCAGCAGTGAGCCCGGACAGCACACAGATACGCAGTATTTT. Translation: CASSEPGQHTDTQYF.

This clonotype has just one count. The chain recombines TRBV19 with TRBJ1-1; unclear D gene. V was shortened by 7 bases and J by 7 bases, with 16 bases between the two germline ends. Germline CDR1 and CDR2: LNHDA and SQIVND (reference sequence). There are 13 residues in the CDR3. This CDR3 is CASNFNGGSEAFF. The CDR3 bases are TGTGCCAGTAATTTTAACGGTGGCAGTGAAGCTTTCTTT.

This sequence joins TRBV6-5 and TRBJ1-2; 7 bases map to TRBD1. V gave up 10 bases and J gave up 6 bases; unmatched junction bases: 8. Germline CDR1 is MNHEY and CDR2 is SVGAGI. The CDR3 contains 12 residues. CDR3: CATSGGINGYTF. CDR3 DNA: TGTGCCACCTCAGGGGGGATAAATGGCTACACCTTC.

This chain links TRBV30 with TRBJ1-2; D is perhaps TRBD1 (5 bases). Germline CDR1 and CDR2: GTSNPN and SVGIG (reference sequence). CDR3 length: 16 residues. The germline V and J ends were trimmed by 5 bases and 8 bases, with 27 bases remaining between them. The CDR3 nucleotides read TGTGCCTGGGCCCAGACCGGGACCCCGGCGTACGGAGGCTACACCTTC. This gives the protein CAWAQTGTPAYGGYTF.

This chain links TRBV20-1 with TRBJ2-5; 9 bases are a match to TRBD1. The J call may be mistaken, given a closer DNA end match to TRBJ2-1. Germline V lookup: CDR1 DFQATT, CDR2 SNEGSKA (reference sequence). The CDR3 sequence is 15 residues long. DNA of the CDR3: TGCAGTGCTAGAGATATGCGACAGGGGGTAAATGAGCAGTTCTTC. Encoded protein: CSARDMRQGVNEQFF.

Remarks on this clonotype: Compared with germline, one end of the junction differs, possibly owing to a read error. The V call is TRBV12-3 or TRBV12-4, the J call TRBJ1-1; D perhaps matches TRBD1 (5 bases). CDR3 length: 14 residues. CDR3 bases: TGCGCCAGCAGTTTAAGAGGGGTCTACACTGAAGCTTTCTTT. Residues: CASSLRGVYTEAFF.

For this clonotype: Germline is not matched at one junction end, which may reflect a read error. The chain links TRBV5-5 to TRBJ2-1; no clear D gene. The germline gives CDR1 SGHKS, CDR2 YYEKEE (reference sequence). The CDR3 is made up of 15 amino acids. The CDR3 sequence is CASSLGPGTYNEHFF. The CDR3 nucleotides read TGTGCCAGCAGCTTGGGTCCCGGTACCTACAATGAGCACTTCTTC.

The chain uses TRBV10-3 and TRBJ1-6; 7 nucleotides align to TRBD1. V shed 4 bases and J 7 bases; nucleotides not matched to a gene: 7. This CDR3 region has 15 residues. Germline assignment: CDR1 ENHRY and CDR2 SYGVKD. The CDR3 protein is CAISAEGAGNSPLHF. DNA for the CDR3: TGTGCCATCAGTGCGGAGGGGGCAGGAAATTCACCCCTCCACTTT.

This chain links TRBV7-8 with TRBJ2-5; 11 nucleotides align to TRBD2. In germline, CDR1 is SGHVS, CDR2 FQNEAQ. The V segment lost 5 bases and the J segment 3 bases; nucleotides outside the gene matches: 8. The CDR3 runs to 16 residues. Written as DNA, the CDR3 is TGTGCCAGCAGCCCAGCGGCTAGCGGGGGGAAAGAGACCCAGTACTTC. As protein: CASSPAASGGKETQYF.

This chain uses TRBV24-1 with TRBJ1-5, with D tentatively TRBD1 (6 bases). Trimming pared 4 bases from V and 1 base from J, leaving 10 bases between. The CDR3 runs 15 residues. Looked up from germline, CDR1 is KGHDR and CDR2 is SFDVKD. CDR3 residues: CATSEPGTSNQPQHF. CDR3 sequence (DNA): TGTGCCACCAGTGAGCCAGGGACAAGCAATCAGCCCCAGCATTTT.